These T cell receptor beta chains were read from a single sample in a study of shared clonotypes between healthy human individuals. Method: immunoSEQ multiplex PCR; TCRdb's copy keeps in-frame clones and lacks some. Of 1.6 million or so clones listed, roughly 96% were seen once; the top ten hold over 1%. The sample comprised naive CD4+ T cells sorted from blood. The receptors here all came from a man younger than 45 in good health. Both conserved end residues are part of each CDR3. D genes are given only for firm matches. Where a row states a size, it is once, few, many or the class of an expanded clone; other rows omit it.

j_call v_call clone_size d_call cdr3_nt cdr3_aa
TRBJ1-1 TRBV5-1 - - TGCGCCAGCAGCTTGGTCGTCGGCACTGAAGCTTTCTTT CASSLVVGTEAFF
TRBJ1-1 TRBV9 - - TGTGCCAGCAGCGTAGGACACACCAACACTGAAGCTTTCTTT CASSVGHTNTEAFF
TRBJ2-1 TRBV19 - TRBD1 TGTGCCAGTAGTACTCGACAGGGGATCCACAATGAGCAGTTCTTC CASSTRQGIHNEQFF
TRBJ1-3 TRBV5-1 - TRBD1 TGCGCCAGCAGCAGAGAGGGACAGGTTGCCGGAAACACCATATATTTT CASSREGQVAGNTIYF
TRBJ2-1 TRBV10-2 - TRBD2 TGCGCCAGCAGTGTCAAGACTAGCGGGAGGGCCAAAGGACTAGCCAACAATGAGCAGTTCTTC CASSVKTSGRAKGLANNEQFF
TRBJ2-2 TRBV19 - - TGTGCCAGTAGGTCCGCGGGAACCACCGGGGAGCTGTTTTTT CASRSAGTTGELFF
TRBJ1-4 TRBV5-5 - - TGTGCCAGCAGCTTGAGGGGGGCGCAGGGTAATGAAAAACTGTTTTTT CASSLRGAQGNEKLFF
TRBJ2-7 TRBV7-6 - TRBD2 TGTGCCAGCAGCTCTGGGGTAGCGGGAGGTTCCTACGAGCAGTACTTC CASSSGVAGGSYEQYF
TRBJ1-1 TRBV6-4 - - TGTGCCAGCAGTGACGAGGTTTGGGTCACTGAAGCTTTCTTT CASSDEVWVTEAFF
TRBJ2-1 TRBV30 - TRBD2 TGTGCCTGGGGACTAGTTAGTTCCCATGAGCAGTTCTTC CAWGLVSSHEQFF
TRBJ2-2 TRBV11-3 - - TGTGCCAGCAGCCCCGCCGGCACGAACACCGGGGAGCTGTTTTTT CASSPAGTNTGELFF
TRBJ2-1 TRBV28 - - TGTGCCAGCAGTAGGTTCAGGCAGTTCTTC CASSRFRQFF
TRBJ2-7 TRBV6-6 - - TGTGCCAGCAGTTACTTCCCGGAGGGCGAGCAGTACTTC CASSYFPEGEQYF
TRBJ2-1 TRBV7-9 once - TGTGCCAGCAGCTCTCGGGAGAAAGTCAATGAGCAGTTCTTC CASSSREKVNEQFF
TRBJ1-1 TRBV20-1 - - TGCAGTGCAACGCAGGGGAGAGCTTTCTTT CSATQGRAFF
TRBJ2-3 TRBV5-1 - - TGCGCCAGCAGACGTGCGGGCCAAGATACGCAGTATTTT CASRRAGQDTQYF
TRBJ2-3 TRBV30 - TRBD2 TGTGCCTGGAGTGTACAACTAGCGGCCACAGATACGCAGTATTTT CAWSVQLAATDTQYF